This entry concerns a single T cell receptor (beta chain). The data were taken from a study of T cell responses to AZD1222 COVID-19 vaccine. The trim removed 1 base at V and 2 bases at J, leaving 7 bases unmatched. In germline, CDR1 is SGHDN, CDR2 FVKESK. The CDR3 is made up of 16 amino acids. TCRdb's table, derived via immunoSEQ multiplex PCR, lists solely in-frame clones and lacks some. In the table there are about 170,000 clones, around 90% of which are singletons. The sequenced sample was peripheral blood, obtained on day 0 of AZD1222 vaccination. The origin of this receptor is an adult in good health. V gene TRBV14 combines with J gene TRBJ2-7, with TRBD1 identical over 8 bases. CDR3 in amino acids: CASSQGGTGPAYEQYF. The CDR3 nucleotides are TGTGCCAGCAGCCAAGGAGGGACAGGTCCGGCCTACGAGCAGTACTTC.